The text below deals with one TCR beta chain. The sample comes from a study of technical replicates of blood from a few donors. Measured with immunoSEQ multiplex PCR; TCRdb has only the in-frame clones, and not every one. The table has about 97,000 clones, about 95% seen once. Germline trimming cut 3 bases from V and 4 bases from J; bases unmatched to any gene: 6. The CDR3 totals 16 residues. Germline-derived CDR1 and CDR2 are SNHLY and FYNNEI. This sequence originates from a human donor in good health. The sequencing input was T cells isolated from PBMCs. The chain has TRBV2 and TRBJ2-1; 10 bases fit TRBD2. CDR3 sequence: CASSDPGLAAYNEQFF. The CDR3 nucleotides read TGTGCCAGCAGTGACCCTGGACTAGCGGCTTACAATGAGCAGTTCTTC.